This T cell receptor (beta chain) was profiled in a study of T cell responses to AZD1222 COVID-19 vaccine. Regarding this clone: Its antigen is not known.

Study-level points and caveats: Just a handful of people given AZD1222 tested seropositive at baseline. Compared with day 0, the breadth and depth of the Spike-specific TCR repertoire rose significantly after two doses of AZD1222. White British ancestry dominated among donors, who included more females, and clonal diversity was possibly underestimated. Unmutated variant regions are reportedly the target of nearly half of TCRs that are spike-specific.

The V gene end was trimmed by 5 bases and the J gene end by 5 bases; junction bases not matched to a gene: 11. The CDR3 runs 15 residues. CDR1 is MNHEY and CDR2 is SVGAGI in the germline V gene. Only in-frame clones appear in the TCRdb table, and some are missing; sequencing was by immunoSEQ multiplex PCR. The data show around 100,000 clones, with approximately 90% seen just once and around 21% held by the top ten. The sequence was collected from an adult in good health. This chain joins TRBV6-5 and TRBJ1-2; 7 bases fit TRBD1. The sample here was peripheral blood, taken on day 0 of AZD1222 vaccination. The CDR3 spells CASSPLGTEIYGYTF. The CDR3 DNA is TGTGCCAGCAGTCCTCTCGGGACAGAAATTTATGGCTACACCTTC.